The next 30 T cell receptor beta chains were all read from a single sample in a study of beta chain features in type 1 diabetes. Broader study findings: There was a moderate but significant shortening of TCRB CDR3s in all four CD4+ subsets of Type 1 diabetes patients.

These receptors lack a known antigen. Every bit of the isolated RNA underwent reverse transcription, so sequencing read expressed TCRB transcripts. Sequenced by immunoSEQ multiplex PCR; TCRdb stores in-frame clones only, minus some. The sample includes 95,000 to 150,000 clones, about a sixth of them seen just once. The sequencing sample was made of central memory CD4+ T cells from blood. The source of these receptors is a man aged 25 to 45 with type 1 diabetes.

The chain employs TRBV30 and TRBJ1-6; D may be TRBD1 (5 bases). V shed 1 base and J shed 13 bases, with 23 bases lying between them. The CDR3 is 16 amino acids. CDR1 is GTSNPN and CDR2 is SVGIG in the germline V gene (reference sequence). Here the CDR3 reads CAWSAPTAFRGSPLHF. Here the CDR3 DNA reads TGTGCCTGGAGTGCCCCGACAGCCTTTAGAGGGTCTCCCCTCCACTTT.

There are a few counts of this clone. This rearrangement joins TRBV7-9 to TRBJ1-6; 7 nucleotides line up with TRBD1. CDR1 is SEHNR and CDR2 is FQNEAQ in the germline V gene (reference sequence). CDR3 length: 13 amino acids. V was clipped by 6 bases and J by 10 bases; unmatched bases: 6. CDR3 bases: TGTGCCAGCAGTTATGACAGGGACTCACCCCTCCACTTT. Translated: CASSYDRDSPLHF.

The V call is TRBV7-9, the J call TRBJ2-2; 7 bases are a match to TRBD1. Looked up from germline, CDR1 is SEHNR and CDR2 is FQNEAQ (reference sequence). The CDR3 sequence is 17 residues long. Losses at the gene ends were 4 bases for V and 2 bases for J; bases not matched to a gene: 10. The CDR3 reads CASSSLTGSLNTGELFF. Here the CDR3 DNA reads TGTGCCAGCAGCTCATTGACAGGGTCACTTAACACCGGGGAGCTGTTTTTT. Full variable domain (rest looked up from reference TRBV7-9 and TRBJ2-2): DTGVSQNPRHKITKRGQNVTFRCDPISEHNRLYWYRQTLGQGPEFLTYFQNEAQLEKSRLLSDRFSAERPKGSFSTLEIQRTEQGDSAMYLCASSSLTGSLNTGELFFGEGSRLTVL.

This clone was found a few times. The V and J genes are TRBV7-6 and TRBJ1-5; 8 nucleotides line up with TRBD1. Germline V gene data show CDR1 as SGHVS and CDR2 as FNYEAQ. The CDR3 totals 17 residues. V shed 5 bases and J 3 bases; nucleotides not matched to a gene: 12. In DNA form, the CDR3 reads TGTGCCAGCAGCCCATTTACCGGGACAGGCCTCAATCAGCCCCAGCATTTT. Encoded protein: CASSPFTGTGLNQPQHF.

This clone has just a few counts. The chain recombines TRBV6-1 with TRBJ2-1; perhaps TRBD2 as D (6 bases). Deletions cut 4 bases from V and 1 base from J, with 8 bases between. The CDR3 runs 14 residues. Germline CDR1 reads MNHNS; CDR2 reads SASEGT. The CDR3 here is CASSASASYNEQFF. CDR3 DNA: TGTGCCAGCAGTGCTAGCGCGTCCTACAATGAGCAGTTCTTC.

The chain recombines TRBV18 with TRBJ1-4; unclear D gene. CDR1 KGHSH and CDR2 LQKENI come from the germline V gene. The V gene lost 3 bases and the J gene lost 8 bases, with 13 bases spanning the gap. This CDR3 comprises 14 residues. This CDR3 reads CASSPPQSTEKLFF. In DNA, the CDR3 is TGTGCCAGCTCACCTCCACAATCCACCGAAAAACTGTTTTTT.

This clone turned up a few times. The CDR3 is CSAEKLAGGADTQYF. The CDR3 region has the DNA TGCAGCGCCGAAAAACTAGCGGGTGGGGCAGATACGCAGTATTTT. The V and J genes are TRBV29-1 and TRBJ2-3; the match to TRBD2 covers 9 bases. The germline V gene has CDR1 SQVTM and CDR2 ANQGSEA. Trimming took 7 bases from V and 4 from J; bases not matched to a gene: 12. CDR3 length: 15 amino acids.

This clone came up many times. The genes are TRBV9 and TRBJ2-1; TRBD2 matches 7 bases. Germline V gives CDR1 SGDLS, CDR2 YYNGEE. The junction had 11 bases not matched to a gene; V was cut back by 4 bases and J by 10 bases. CDR3 length equals 14 residues. The CDR3 spells CASSPVVGRGEQFF. CDR3 nucleotides: TGTGCCAGCAGCCCCGTAGTTGGGCGGGGGGAGCAGTTCTTC. The full variable domain, with the rest looked up from reference TRBV9 and TRBJ2-1, is DSGVTQTPKHLITATGQRVTLRCSPRSGDLSVYWYQQSLDQGLQFLIQYYNGEERAKGNILERFSAQQFPDLHSELNLSSLELGDSALYFCASSPVVGRGEQFFGPGTRLTVL.

The rearrangement uses TRBV7-6 and TRBJ1-4, with D tentatively TRBD1 (6 bases). V lost 5 bases and J 3 bases, leaving 10 bases between the germline ends. The CDR3 consists of 14 residues. CDR1 SGHVS and CDR2 FNYEAQ come from the germline V gene. The DNA of the CDR3 is TGTGCCAGCAGCAACAGGGCGGCTAATGAAAAACTGTTTTTT. This encodes CASSNRAANEKLFF.

This clone was recorded a few times. The J gene is TRBJ1-4, the V gene TRBV29-1, with a weak D call TRBD1 (5 bases). The V gene lost 4 bases and the J gene lost 6 bases, with 12 bases spanning the gap. The CDR3 is 13 amino acids. Germline V gives CDR1 SQVTM, CDR2 ANQGSEA. The CDR3 reads CSVGAGSDEKLFF. The CDR3 DNA reads TGCAGCGTTGGGGCAGGGTCGGATGAAAAACTGTTTTTT.

The chain recombines TRBV6-5 with TRBJ2-7; D not resolved. CDR1 is MNHEY, CDR2 SVGAGI, per germline. V lost 0 bases to trimming and J lost 1 base, with 10 bases between them. The CDR3 contains 15 residues. The CDR3 nucleotides are TGTGCCAGCAGTTACTCGCTTGCCACATCCTACGAGCAGTACTTC. It specifies CASSYSLATSYEQYF.

This clone was found many times. This chain connects TRBV2 to TRBJ2-4, with D tentatively TRBD1 or TRBD2 (5 bases each). This CDR3 contains 15 residues. Germline V gene lookup returns CDR1 SNHLY and CDR2 FYNNEI. Trimming removed 6 bases from V and 0 bases from J, with 12 bases in between. The CDR3 loop reads CASSRDGLAKNIQYF. As DNA, the CDR3 is TGTGCCAGCAGCCGGGACGGATTAGCCAAAAACATTCAGTACTTC.

This clone has just a few counts. J is TRBJ1-1 and V is TRBV5-1, with 9 nucleotides matching TRBD1. V lost 5 bases to trimming and J lost 2 bases; unmatched junction nucleotides: 10. Germline lookup yields CDR1 SGHRS and CDR2 YFSETQ. This CDR3 spans 16 amino acids. CDR3 bases: TGCGCCAGCAGTCCATTTAAGACAGGGGGAAACACTGAAGCTTTCTTT. This gives the protein CASSPFKTGGNTEAFF.

V gene TRBV5-1 combines with J gene TRBJ2-7; 8 positions agree with TRBD1. The CDR3 has 14 residues. Germline CDR1 is SGHRS and CDR2 is YFSETQ. Trimming cost V 6 bases and J 2 bases; bases outside gene matches: 7. CDR3 residues: CASNPGQDPYEQYF. The DNA for the CDR3 is TGCGCCAGCAACCCGGGACAGGATCCCTACGAGCAGTACTTC. The variable domain in full, completed from reference TRBV5-1 and TRBJ2-7, reads KAGVTQTPRYLIKTRGQQVTLSCSPISGHRSVSWYQQTPGQGLQFLFEYFSETQRNKGNFPGRFSGRQFSNSRSEMNVSTLELGDSALYLCASNPGQDPYEQYFGPGTRLTVT.

This clone was counted between two and nine times. The CDR3 reads CASGTQSSYEQYF. CDR3 in DNA: TGTGCCAGCGGAACACAGTCTTCCTACGAGCAGTACTTC. The chain employs TRBV6-5 and TRBJ2-7, with D unresolved. CDR3 length: 13 amino acids. V shed 8 bases and J shed 1 base, with 12 bases lying between them. CDR1 is MNHEY and CDR2 is SVGAGI in the germline V gene.

This clone showed up just a few times. The rearrangement uses TRBV29-1 and TRBJ2-7; D is perhaps TRBD2 (6 bases). Trimming left V 7 bases short and J 6 bases short, with 13 bases between. Germline V gene lookup returns CDR1 SQVTM and CDR2 ANQGSEA. The CDR3 extends over 11 amino acids. The chain's CDR3 is CSGAGGPEQYF. CDR3 DNA sequence: TGCAGCGGTGCCGGGGGTCCCGAGCAGTACTTC.

The chain couples TRBV7-9 to TRBJ1-1; TRBD1 might be the D (5 bases). Looked up from germline, CDR1 is SEHNR and CDR2 is FQNEAQ (reference sequence). V gave up 7 bases and J gave up 1 base, with 13 bases separating them. The CDR3 sequence is 14 residues long. CDR3 loop: CASTLGGSNTEAFF. CDR3 sequence (DNA): TGTGCCAGCACCCTCGGGGGGTCGAACACTGAAGCTTTCTTT.

This sequence joins TRBV11-2 and TRBJ2-7, with 10 nucleotides matching TRBD1. Germline CDR1 is SGHAT and CDR2 is FQNNGV. This CDR3 region has 18 residues. V gave up 4 bases and J gave up 1 base; unmatched junction bases: 13. CDR3 region: CASSSTNRDRGQSYEQYF. The DNA of the CDR3 is TGTGCCAGCAGCTCCACTAACCGGGACAGGGGACAATCCTACGAGCAGTACTTC.

This clone turned up a few times. V usage is TRBV7-2 and J usage is TRBJ2-7; D is unresolved. Deletions cut 5 bases from V and 0 bases from J, with 5 bases between. This CDR3 has 12 amino acids. CDR1 and CDR2 from the germline V gene are SGHTA and FQGNSA. DNA for the CDR3: TGTGCCAGCAGCCCGGCCTCCTACGAGCAGTACTTC. Encoded protein: CASSPASYEQYF.

This clone was recorded many times. The chain is built from TRBV6-5 and TRBJ2-7; weak D call: TRBD1 (5 bases). Germline CDR1 is MNHEY and CDR2 is SVGAGI. Trimming took off 6 bases at V and 2 bases at J, with 11 bases between the two ends. The CDR3 loop spans 13 amino acids. The CDR3 coding sequence is TGTGCCAGCAGACCTCCAGGGACCTACGAGCAGTACTTC. Translated: CASRPPGTYEQYF.

The chain employs TRBV19 and TRBJ2-5; 7 nucleotides match TRBD1. Gene TRBJ2-7 matches the end of the DNA better, so the J call may be wrong. The germline gives CDR1 LNHDA, CDR2 SQIVND (reference sequence). This CDR3 spans 13 amino acids. The CDR3 protein is CASSWTGSYEQYF. The CDR3 DNA reads as TGTGCCAGTAGTTGGACAGGCTCCTACGAGCAGTACTTC.

This clone was detected a few times. The genes are TRBV15 and TRBJ2-1; D is undetermined. Germline V gene lookup returns CDR1 LNHNV and CDR2 YYDKDF (reference sequence). CDR3 length: 18 residues. V dropped 0 bases and J dropped 4 bases, with 19 bases sitting between them. The DNA of the CDR3 is TGTGCCACCAGCAGAGATAGTGGGGTGGGTCCACCTTACAATGAGCAGTTCTTC. Protein: CATSRDSGVGPPYNEQFF.

The chain has TRBV5-1 and TRBJ2-1; 8 bases agree with TRBD1. V was pared by 0 bases and J by 8 bases, with 7 bases of the junction left unmatched. Germline V gives CDR1 SGHRS, CDR2 YFSETQ. There are 15 residues in the CDR3. The CDR3 nucleotides read TGCGCCAGCAGCTTGGTGTTGACAGGGGACGATGAGCAGTTCTTC. Its translation is CASSLVLTGDDEQFF.

This clone was detected only a few times. The chain carries TRBV5-1 and TRBJ1-2, with a tentative D call TRBD1 (5 bases). The CDR3 spans 14 residues. The V and J ends lost 0 bases and 4 bases respectively, with 10 bases between them. Per the germline V gene, CDR1 is SGHRS and CDR2 is YFSETQ. This CDR3 is CASSLGDLGYGYTF. CDR3 coding DNA: TGCGCCAGCAGCTTGGGGGACCTTGGCTATGGCTACACCTTC.

The rearrangement joins TRBV6-6 to TRBJ2-1; TRBD1 is a possible D gene (6 bases). The V and J ends lost 5 bases and 2 bases respectively, with 13 bases between them. CDR1 MNHNY and CDR2 SVGAGI come from the germline V gene (reference sequence). This CDR3 contains 15 residues. CDR3 protein: CASSRTGNPYNEQFF. The CDR3 DNA sequence: TGTGCCAGCAGTCGAACAGGGAATCCCTACAATGAGCAGTTCTTC.

This clone was observed many times. This chain joins TRBV5-1 and TRBJ2-1; D unresolved. Germline CDR1 and CDR2: SGHRS and YFSETQ. This CDR3 contains 16 residues. The germline V and J ends were trimmed by 3 bases and 5 bases, with 18 bases remaining between them. CDR3 in DNA: TGCGCCAGCAGCTATTTTGGACCCTACTCACACAATGAGCAGTTCTTC. Residues: CASSYFGPYSHNEQFF.

This chain uses TRBV27 with TRBJ2-3; TRBD1 agrees at 9 bases. Trimming removed 5 bases from V and 0 bases from J; junction bases left unmatched: 6. From germline, CDR1 is MNHEY and CDR2 SMNVEV (reference sequence). CDR3 size: 16 residues. The CDR3 DNA sequence: TGTGCCAGCAGTATGACAGGGGGACGTAGCACAGATACGCAGTATTTT. Amino acid sequence: CASSMTGGRSTDTQYF.

Only a few counts were recorded for this clone. This chain uses TRBV2 with TRBJ2-3; possibly TRBD2 for D (5 bases). This CDR3 is 13 amino acids long. Trimming took off 9 bases at V and 5 bases at J, with 15 bases between the two ends. Per the germline V gene, CDR1 is SNHLY and CDR2 is FYNNEI. The DNA of the CDR3 is TGTGCCAGTTCGGTTGGGGAGCGAGATACGCAGTATTTT. Translation gives CASSVGERDTQYF.

The genes are TRBV25-1 and TRBJ1-2; tentative D call: TRBD1 (5 bases). CDR1 is MGHDK and CDR2 is SYGVNS in the germline V gene. The ends were cut back, 3 bases at V and 8 bases at J, with 13 bases in the middle. The CDR3 is made up of 13 amino acids. CDR3 in DNA: TGTGCCAGCAGTGAGATCTCAGGGATCGGCTACACCTTC. As protein: CASSEISGIGYTF.

This chain uses TRBV28 with TRBJ1-1; 7 bases fit TRBD1. Trimming removed 6 bases from V and 3 bases from J; junction bases left unmatched: 10. The CDR3 has 15 residues. Germline V gene data show CDR1 as MDHEN and CDR2 as SYDVKM. The DNA of the CDR3 is TGTGCCAGCAGGCCCTCAGGGGGGAGGGACACTGAAGCTTTCTTT. Protein product: CASRPSGGRDTEAFF.